This entry lists 24 T cell receptor beta chains sequenced from one sample in a study of blood T cell repertoires in COVID-19. The table came from immunoSEQ multiplex PCR; TCRdb's copy has only in-frame clones and leaves some out. Here the sample spans fewer than 300,000 clones, 70% to 90% being singletons. Input material: peripheral blood. The receptors derive from a woman in her sixties or seventies with active or convalescent COVID-19.

The genes are TRBV12-3 or TRBV12-4 and TRBJ1-2, with D uncertain. CDR3 size: 12 residues. V gave up 3 bases and J gave up 7 bases, with 9 bases separating them. CDR3 protein: CASSFTVPGYTF. Here the CDR3 DNA reads TGTGCCAGCAGTTTTACAGTCCCTGGCTACACCTTC.

This clone was seen repeatedly, ten times or more. V usage is TRBV7-9 and J usage is TRBJ2-7, with TRBD2 matching 8 bases. CDR1 is SEHNR and CDR2 is FQNEAQ in the germline V gene (reference sequence). The CDR3 contains 14 residues. Trimming cost V 5 bases and J 2 bases; bases outside gene matches: 5. The CDR3 protein is CASSRGGGTYEQYF. The CDR3 region has the DNA TGTGCCAGCAGCCGTGGCGGGGGGACCTACGAGCAGTACTTC.

The chain employs TRBV5-1 and TRBJ1-1; a weak D match, TRBD1 (6 bases). V gave up 6 bases and J gave up 1 base, with 10 bases separating them. There are 13 residues in the CDR3. Germline loops: CDR1 SGHRS, CDR2 YFSETQ. CDR3: CASNRDGNTEAFF. The CDR3 DNA reads as TGCGCCAGCAACAGGGACGGGAACACTGAAGCTTTCTTT.

This chain connects TRBV27 to TRBJ2-7, with 9 bases identical to TRBD1. Unmatched junction bases numbered 6, after V lost 11 bases and J lost 4 bases. Germline V gene sequence: CDR1 MNHEY, CDR2 SMNVEV (reference sequence). The CDR3 runs to 12 residues. The chain's CDR3 is CAVRDRAYEQYF. CDR3 nucleotides: TGTGCCGTCCGGGACAGGGCGTACGAGCAGTACTTC.

As regards this clone: Distinct nucleotide sequences in the sample also encode this CDR3. The V call is TRBV5-1, the J call TRBJ2-7; TRBD1 agrees at 8 bases. Trimming cost V 0 bases and J 1 base; bases outside gene matches: 0. Germline V gene lookup returns CDR1 SGHRS and CDR2 YFSETQ. The length of the CDR3 is 14 residues. The CDR3 spells CASSLGQGSYEQYF. CDR3 nucleotide sequence: TGCGCCAGCAGCTTGGGACAGGGGTCCTACGAGCAGTACTTC.

A remark on this clone: The junction departs from the called germline gene at one end, perhaps through a read error. The rearrangement uses TRBV6-5 and TRBJ2-1; tentative D call: TRBD2 (5 bases). This CDR3 region has 13 residues. From germline, CDR1 is MNHEY and CDR2 SVGAGI. The CDR3 DNA reads TGCGGGGTCCGGGCGACGGGCTACAATGAGCAGTTCTTC. Protein sequence: CGVRATGYNEQFF.

This clone was observed once. The chain couples TRBV5-1 to TRBJ2-7, with 9 bases fitting TRBD2. The germline gives CDR1 SGHRS, CDR2 YFSETQ. V trimming: 1 base; J trimming: 2 bases; junction bases outside the gene matches: 7. The CDR3 is 16 amino acids. The CDR3 DNA reads as TGCGCCAGCAGCTTGCCGGCGGGCGGGGGGGCCTACGAGCAGTACTTC. This codes for CASSLPAGGGAYEQYF.

V usage is TRBV7-9 and J usage is TRBJ2-1; TRBD2 agrees at 7 bases. The germline gives CDR1 SEHNR, CDR2 FQNEAQ (reference sequence). The ends lost 5 bases at V and 2 bases at J; junction bases unmatched: 0. This CDR3 has 13 amino acids. The CDR3 DNA follows: TGTGCCAGCAGCGCGGGGGCCTACAATGAGCAGTTCTTC. Its translation: CASSAGAYNEQFF.

The CDR3 reads CASSRDTLNTGELFF. In nucleotides, the CDR3 is TGTGCCAGCAGTAGGGACACTCTTAACACCGGGGAGCTGTTTTTT. The rearrangement joins TRBV11-2 to TRBJ2-2; D might be TRBD1 (6 bases). The CDR3 is made up of 15 amino acids. Germline V lookup: CDR1 SGHAT, CDR2 FQNNGV. Trimming took off 6 bases at V and 2 bases at J, with 13 bases between the two ends.

The chain links TRBV11-2 to TRBJ2-2; 7 positions agree with TRBD1. Unmatched junction bases numbered 4, after V lost 6 bases and J lost 3 bases. CDR1 is SGHAT and CDR2 is FQNNGV in the germline V gene. The CDR3 is 14 amino acids. The CDR3 region is CASRPTGYTGELFF. The CDR3 DNA follows: TGTGCCAGCAGGCCGACAGGGTACACCGGGGAGCTGTTTTTT.

J is TRBJ2-5 and V is TRBV11-2, with D possibly TRBD2 on 6 matching bases. The CDR3 extends over 14 amino acids. Germline V CDR1 and CDR2: SGHAT, FQNNGV. Trimming left V 3 bases short and J 1 base short, with 9 bases between. CDR3 sequence (DNA): TGTGCCAGCAGCTTCCCCGGGGGCCAAGAGACCCAGTACTTC. It codes for CASSFPGGQETQYF.

The rearrangement links TRBV24-1 to TRBJ2-1; possible D gene TRBD1, 5 bases. Trimming removed 1 base from V and 5 bases from J, with 11 bases in between. Germline values: CDR1 KGHDR, CDR2 SFDVKD. CDR3 size: 15 residues. The chain's CDR3 is CATSDFGAANNEQFF. In DNA, the CDR3 is TGTGCCACCAGTGATTTTGGGGCCGCTAACAATGAGCAGTTCTTC.

The gene calls are TRBV7-2 and TRBJ1-4; weak D call: TRBD1 (6 bases). The CDR3 length is 14 residues. Per germline, CDR1 SGHTA and CDR2 FQGNSA. The germline V and J ends were trimmed by 1 base and 7 bases, with 10 bases remaining between them. The CDR3 DNA reads TGTGCCAGCAGCTTAGGACAGGAACCTGAAAAACTGTTTTTT. This encodes CASSLGQEPEKLFF.

The chain is built from TRBV28 and TRBJ1-1, with 9 positions matching TRBD1. CDR1 and CDR2 (germline): MDHEN, SYDVKM. CDR3 length: 15 residues. With 5 bases clipped from V and 6 bases from J, the junction kept 10 bases outside the gene matches. The chain's CDR3 is CASSTPGQGRSEAFF. Written as DNA, the CDR3 is TGTGCCAGCAGTACACCGGGACAGGGTAGGTCTGAAGCTTTCTTT.

The genes are TRBV11-2 and TRBJ2-6; perhaps TRBD2 as D (6 bases). Germline V CDR1 and CDR2: SGHAT, FQNNGV. V was pared by 0 bases and J by 2 bases, with 8 bases between. The CDR3 has 16 residues. The DNA of the CDR3 is TGTGCCAGCAGCTTAGATCCGGGGGCTGGGGCCAACGTCCTGACTTTC. Residues: CASSLDPGAGANVLTF.

V is TRBV10-1 and J is TRBJ2-5, with D perhaps matching TRBD1 (6 bases). The CDR3 loop spans 17 amino acids. Trimming shortened V by 8 bases and J by 3 bases, and 25 bases separated the two germline ends. Germline CDR1 reads WNHNN; CDR2 reads SYGVQD (reference sequence). The CDR3 DNA follows: TGCGCCAGCCTATTTAAGGGGGTAAGGTCGTTAAAAGAGACCCAGTACTTC. Its protein is CASLFKGVRSLKETQYF.

The chain joins TRBV19 to TRBJ1-6; TRBD1 agrees at 7 bases. The junction had 5 bases not matched to a gene; V was cut back by 5 bases and J by 10 bases. The CDR3 runs 13 residues. Germline-derived CDR1 and CDR2 are LNHDA and SQIVND (reference sequence). The CDR3 nucleotides are TGTGCCAGTAGTCCGCAGGGGGGCTCACCCCTCCACTTT. This encodes CASSPQGGSPLHF.

The chain is built from TRBV28 and TRBJ2-7; D is possibly TRBD1 (6 bases). CDR1 and CDR2 (germline): MDHEN, SYDVKM. The germline V and J ends were trimmed by 4 bases and 0 bases, with 16 bases remaining between them. The CDR3 has 16 amino acids. CDR3 nucleotides: TGTGCCAGCAGTTCGGCTGACAGGCTGAGCTCCTACGAGCAGTACTTC. Encoded protein: CASSSADRLSSYEQYF.

This clone has a count of ten or more. The chain has TRBV27 and TRBJ2-2, with TRBD2 as a possible D gene (6 bases). The CDR3 is 13 residues long. Trimming stripped 4 bases from V and 6 bases from J, with 9 bases between. The germline gives CDR1 MNHEY, CDR2 SMNVEV (reference sequence). CDR3 bases: TGTGCCAGCAGTTCGGAGCGGGCCGGGGAGCTGTTTTTT. This encodes CASSSERAGELFF.

The rearrangement joins TRBV3-1 (or the pseudogene TRBV3-2) to TRBJ1-1, with D tentatively TRBD1 (6 bases). Germline-derived CDR1 and CDR2 are LGHDT and YNNKEL (reference sequence). V lost 4 bases and J lost 0, with 9 bases in between. This CDR3 region has 14 residues. The CDR3 nucleotides read TGTGCCAGCAGCCCTCGGACAGTGAACACTGAAGCTTTCTTT. Translating it yields CASSPRTVNTEAFF.

This rearrangement joins TRBV21-1 to TRBJ2-5; TRBD2 is the table's D call, not checked against the DNA. TRBV21-1 is flagged as a pseudogene. The CDR3 runs 15 residues. CDR3 coding DNA: TGTGCCAGCAGCAAAACTTTCGTCGTCCAAGAGACCCAGTACTTC. This gives the protein CASSKTFVVQETQYF.

The chain combines TRBV12-3 or TRBV12-4 with TRBJ1-1; TRBD1 matches at 8 bases. The CDR3 has 13 amino acids. The J segment lost 3 bases and the V segment lost 6 bases, leaving 3 bases of the junction unmatched. As DNA, the CDR3 is TGTGCCAGCAGGTTGACAGGGGACACTGAAGCTTTCTTT. Its protein is CASRLTGDTEAFF.

The chain recombines TRBV19 with TRBJ1-5, with 8 bases matching TRBD1. This CDR3 contains 17 residues. Trimming took 7 bases from V and 5 from J; bases not matched to a gene: 16. The V gene's germline CDR1 is LNHDA and CDR2 SQIVND (reference sequence). CDR3 DNA sequence: TGTGCCAGTACCCCCCTGGTCGGACAGGGCCGCTATCAGCCCCAGCATTTT. Amino acid sequence: CASTPLVGQGRYQPQHF.

The J gene is TRBJ2-1, the V gene TRBV11-2, with 11 bases aligning to TRBD2. The CDR3 has 18 amino acids. Germline V gene lookup returns CDR1 SGHAT and CDR2 FQNNGV. V was pared by 2 bases and J by 3 bases, with 9 bases of the junction left unmatched. The DNA for the CDR3 is TGTGCCAGCAGCTTAAGTAGGACTAGCGGGCATCGCTACAATGAGCAGTTCTTC. The encoded protein is CASSLSRTSGHRYNEQFF.